The 21 T cell receptor beta chains below all came from one sample that was sequenced in a study of T cells in Graves' hyperthyroidism and ophthalmopathy. It was RNA transcripts that yielded the amplified TCR beta CDR3 regions. When the TCR CDR3 underwent first-round RT-PCR, the HTBI primer set was used. TCRdb ran MiXCR on the multiplex PCR reads and lists one entry per CDR3 protein. The repertoire holds under 650,000 distinct CDR3 sequences, about 17% seen once, with 3% to 4.5% in the top ten. Sample: blood. The receptors were gathered from a woman aged 25 to 39 with Graves' hyperthyroidism.

The genes are TRBV12-3 or TRBV12-4 and TRBJ1-1; 11 bases line up with TRBD1. J lost 2 bases, V lost 6 bases, and 5 bases had no gene match. CDR3 size: 15 residues. The CDR3 DNA follows: TGTGCCAGCAGACCGGGACAGGGGGTAAACACTGAAGCTTTCTTT. It yields the protein CASRPGQGVNTEAFF.

There are many counts of this clonotype. J is TRBJ2-7 and V is TRBV5-5, with D unresolved. In germline, CDR1 is SGHKS, CDR2 YYEKEE (reference sequence). Deletions cut 0 bases from V and 6 bases from J, with 10 bases between. CDR3 length: 13 residues. The CDR3 region is CASSLVRAIEQYF. The CDR3 DNA reads TGTGCCAGCAGCTTGGTAAGGGCTATCGAGCAGTACTTC.

A remark on this clonotype: Being one base from a much bigger clone, this may be a read error. The V and J genes are TRBV12-3 or TRBV12-4 and TRBJ2-7, with D possibly TRBD1 on 5 matching bases. The CDR3 spans 17 residues. V lost 0 bases and J lost 3, with 18 bases in between. Here the CDR3 DNA reads TGTGCCAGCAGTTTAGCGGGATTGTCAAGGGGCTACTACGAGCAGTACTTC. Its protein is CASSLAGLSRGYYEQYF.

The gene calls are TRBV19 and TRBJ2-2; 9 nucleotides agree with TRBD2. The CDR3 totals 16 residues. The junction had 13 bases not matched to a gene; V was cut back by 10 bases and J by 4 bases. The germline CDR1 and CDR2 sequences are LNHDA and SQIVND (reference sequence). The CDR3 sequence is CATLMAGGIGTGELFF. CDR3 sequence (DNA): TGTGCCACCCTTATGGCGGGGGGGATTGGCACCGGGGAGCTGTTTTTT.

As regards this clonotype: At one end the junction does not follow the germline gene, possibly because of a read error. The chain employs TRBV6-1 and TRBJ1-5; TRBD1 might be the D (6 bases). CDR1 MNHNS and CDR2 SASEGT come from the germline V gene. CDR3 length equals 14 residues. This CDR3 reads CGLGGALSNQPQHF. The CDR3 DNA is TGCGGACTTGGGGGGGCACTTAGCAATCAGCCCCAGCATTTT.

This chain joins TRBV27 and TRBJ1-1; 7 bases match TRBD1. Germline V CDR1 and CDR2: MNHEY, SMNVEV (reference sequence). Losses at the gene ends were 6 bases for V and 5 bases for J; bases not matched to a gene: 6. The CDR3 consists of 13 residues. The CDR3 DNA is TGTGCCAGCAGACGACAGGGAGATACTGAAGCTTTCTTT. Amino acid sequence: CASRRQGDTEAFF.

In its sample, this clonotype was seen many times. V usage is TRBV30 and J usage is TRBJ2-7, with unresolved D. The CDR3 covers 14 residues. Trimming cost V 0 bases and J 3 bases, with 12 bases left between them. The germline V gene has CDR1 GTSNPN and CDR2 SVGIG (reference sequence). The chain's CDR3 is CAWSVGLFHYEQYF. The CDR3 coding sequence is TGTGCCTGGAGTGTAGGGCTCTTCCACTACGAGCAGTACTTC.

The V and J genes are TRBV29-1 and TRBJ2-1; 12 nucleotides align to TRBD2. This CDR3 region has 13 residues. J lost 4 bases, V lost 7 bases, and 2 bases had no gene match. Germline lookup yields CDR1 SQVTM and CDR2 ANQGSEA. CDR3 bases: TGCAGCGGTGGGACTAGCGGGTACAATGAGCAGTTCTTC. It yields the protein CSGGTSGYNEQFF.

V is TRBV24-1 and J is TRBJ1-5; no clear D gene. The V gene's germline CDR1 is KGHDR and CDR2 SFDVKD. The CDR3 totals 15 residues. The germline V and J ends were trimmed by 4 bases and 3 bases, with 12 bases remaining between them. The CDR3: CATSEPTEFNQPQHF. The CDR3, as DNA: TGTGCCACCAGTGAGCCCACAGAATTCAATCAGCCCCAGCATTTT.

A few counts support this clonotype. This rearrangement joins TRBV18 to TRBJ1-5; D ambiguous. CDR1 and CDR2 (germline): KGHSH, LQKENI. The CDR3 loop spans 13 amino acids. The germline V and J ends were trimmed by 3 bases and 5 bases, with 8 bases remaining between them. The DNA of the CDR3 is TGTGCCAGCTCACCCCCGGGGTATCAGCCCCAGCATTTT. Encoded protein: CASSPPGYQPQHF.

Ten or more counts support this clonotype. The chain joins TRBV6-1 to TRBJ2-5; D not resolved. CDR3 size: 14 residues. Trimming stripped 6 bases from V and 7 bases from J, with 18 bases between. Germline lookup yields CDR1 MNHNS and CDR2 SASEGT. The CDR3 region is CASSQLSGKATQYF. CDR3 bases: TGTGCCAGCAGCCAACTTTCTGGGAAGGCGACCCAGTACTTC.

The chain couples TRBV19 to TRBJ2-1; D is possibly TRBD1 (6 bases). The CDR3 is made up of 15 amino acids. The germline CDR1 and CDR2 sequences are LNHDA and SQIVND (reference sequence). Trimming took off 10 bases at V and 6 bases at J, with 22 bases between the two ends. Here the CDR3 reads CATPQDRKNCNEQFF. The CDR3 nucleotides are TGTGCCACCCCCCAAGACAGGAAAAATTGCAATGAGCAGTTCTTC.

This clonotype was seen a few times. The CDR3 DNA sequence: TGTGCCAGCAGTTTCCGGGTTAGGAACACCGGGGAGCTGTTTTTT. This sequence encodes CASSFRVRNTGELFF. The chain carries TRBV11-3 and TRBJ2-2; D gene ambiguous. In germline, CDR1 is SGHNT, CDR2 YENEEA. The CDR3 totals 15 residues. The ends were cut back, 6 bases at V and 1 base at J, with 12 bases in the middle.

This clonotype was picked up a small number of times. The chain links TRBV6-1 to TRBJ2-5; maybe TRBD2 (7 bases). CDR3 size: 15 residues. Germline V lookup: CDR1 MNHNS, CDR2 SASEGT. The V end lost 6 bases, the J end lost 3 bases, and 17 bases lay between the germline ends. CDR3 coding DNA: TGTGCCAGCAGGGGGGGGGCAGCGAGCAAAGAGACCCAGTACTTC. This sequence encodes CASRGGAASKETQYF.

CDR3 protein: CATSDLPGRVGGELFF. CDR3 DNA sequence: TGTGCCACCAGTGATTTGCCCGGGAGAGTGGGCGGGGAGCTGTTTTTT. The chain combines TRBV24-1 with TRBJ2-2; tentative D call: TRBD2 (6 bases). This CDR3 is 16 amino acids long. V was pared by 0 bases and J by 7 bases, with 14 bases between. Germline V gives CDR1 KGHDR, CDR2 SFDVKD.

This clonotype was seen repeatedly, ten times or more. V usage is TRBV30 and J usage is TRBJ1-2; 7 bases line up with TRBD1. Germline CDR1 reads GTSNPN; CDR2 reads SVGIG (reference sequence). This CDR3 has 15 amino acids. V was clipped by 0 bases and J by 4 bases; unmatched bases: 8. The CDR3 region has the DNA TGTGCCTGGAGTGTATCGGGACAGCGGGGCTATGGCTACACCTTC. Amino acids: CAWSVSGQRGYGYTF.

This clonotype was seen ten or more times. This chain links TRBV3-1 with TRBJ1-2, with D unresolved. Trimming cost V 0 bases and J 2 bases, with 10 bases left between them. The CDR3 runs 15 residues. Germline V gives CDR1 LGHDT, CDR2 YNNKEL (reference sequence). CDR3 bases: TGTGCCAGCAGCCAAGATCTCGGACGGAACTATGGCTACACCTTC. Translating gives CASSQDLGRNYGYTF.

This clonotype was recorded many times. The CDR3, as DNA: TGCAGTGCTAGAGGGGACTATTACAATGAGCAGTTCTTC. It encodes CSARGDYYNEQFF. The genes are TRBV20-1 and TRBJ2-1; TRBD2 aligns across 7 bases. V trimming: 1 base; J trimming: 4 bases; junction bases outside the gene matches: 1. CDR3 length: 13 amino acids. Looked up from germline, CDR1 is DFQATT and CDR2 is SNEGSKA (reference sequence).

This clonotype has ten or more counts. The rearrangement links TRBV3-2 to TRBJ2-7; TRBD1 is the table's D call, not checked against the DNA. TRBV3-2 has pseudogene status. The CDR3 is 16 residues long. The CDR3 nucleotides are TGTGCCAGCAGCCAAGACGTGGGGGGCCCCACCTACGAGCAGTACTTC. It translates to CASSQDVGGPTYEQYF.

This clonotype came up a few times. V is TRBV20-1 and J is TRBJ1-2; D remains ambiguous. The CDR3 consists of 13 residues. The ends were cut back, 1 base at V and 3 bases at J, with 9 bases in the middle. The germline V gene has CDR1 DFQATT and CDR2 SNEGSKA (reference sequence). CDR3: CSARADWDYGYTF. The CDR3 DNA is TGCAGTGCTAGAGCCGACTGGGACTATGGCTACACCTTC.

The chain uses TRBV30 and TRBJ2-5; D may be TRBD1 (5 bases). CDR3 size: 15 residues. V was clipped by 2 bases and J by 5 bases, with 18 bases between them. CDR1 is GTSNPN and CDR2 is SVGIG in the germline V gene (reference sequence). The CDR3, as DNA: TGTGCCTGGAGTCTTTTGGCAGGGTCGGGCGAGACCCAGTACTTC. This translates into CAWSLLAGSGETQYF.